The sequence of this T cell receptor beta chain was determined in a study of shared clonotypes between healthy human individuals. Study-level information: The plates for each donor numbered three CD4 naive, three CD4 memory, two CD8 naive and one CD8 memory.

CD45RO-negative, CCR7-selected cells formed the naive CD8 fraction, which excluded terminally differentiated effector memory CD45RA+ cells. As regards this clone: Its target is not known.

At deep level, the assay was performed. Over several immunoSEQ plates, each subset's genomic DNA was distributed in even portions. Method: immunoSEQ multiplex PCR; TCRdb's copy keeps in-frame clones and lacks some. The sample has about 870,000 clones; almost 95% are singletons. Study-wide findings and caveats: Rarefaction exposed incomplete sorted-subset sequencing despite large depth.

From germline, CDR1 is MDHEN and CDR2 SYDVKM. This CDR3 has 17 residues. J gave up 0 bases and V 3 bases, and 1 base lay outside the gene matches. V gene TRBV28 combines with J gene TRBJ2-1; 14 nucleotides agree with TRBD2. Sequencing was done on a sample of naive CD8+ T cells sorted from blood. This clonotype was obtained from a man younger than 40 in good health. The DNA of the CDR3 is TGTGCCAGCAGTTTGGGGACTAGCGGGAGCTCCTACAATGAGCAGTTCTTC. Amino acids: CASSLGTSGSSYNEQFF. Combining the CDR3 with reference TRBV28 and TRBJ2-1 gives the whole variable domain DVKVTQSSRYLVKRTGEKVFLECVQDMDHENMFWYRQDPGLGLRLIYFSYDVKMKEKGDIPEGYSVSREKKERFSLILESASTNQTSMYLCASSLGTSGSSYNEQFFGPGTRLTVL.